One and the same sample provided the 11 T cell receptor beta chains below, sequenced in a study of T cells in Graves' hyperthyroidism and ophthalmopathy. Researchers took RNA transcripts and amplified the TCR beta CDR3 regions from them. With the HTBI primer set, the TCR CDR3 went through a first round of RT-PCR. TCRdb re-derived calls from the multiplex PCR reads in MiXCR, one entry per CDR3 protein. The sample has approximately 410,000 distinct CDR3 sequences, 14% to 15% seen once; the top ten hold about 12%. What was sequenced was blood. All receptors come from a man between 18 and 29 years old with Graves' ophthalmopathy.

There are many counts of this clonotype. The junction and the germline gene differ at one end; a read error may be behind it. The chain employs TRBV4-1 and TRBJ1-1, with D perhaps matching TRBD1 (6 bases). The CDR3 runs to 16 residues. Germline V gene sequence: CDR1 MGHRA, CDR2 YSYEKL. The CDR3 here is CASSGHRVGANAEAFF. The CDR3 bases are TGCGCCAGCAGCGGACACAGGGTCGGAGCGAACGCTGAAGCTTTCTTT.

This clonotype was seen many times. V gene TRBV7-6 combines with J gene TRBJ2-1; 7 bases map to TRBD1. V lost 3 bases to trimming and J lost 10 bases; unmatched junction nucleotides: 12. Per germline, CDR1 SGHVS and CDR2 FNYEAQ. The length of the CDR3 is 15 residues. This CDR3 is CASSLTGWETGEQFF. CDR3 coding DNA: TGTGCCAGCAGCTTGACAGGGTGGGAGACGGGAGAGCAGTTCTTC.

This clonotype was detected ten times or more. V usage is TRBV6-1 and J usage is TRBJ2-1; 13 nucleotides line up with TRBD2. The CDR3 runs to 17 residues. V lost 5 bases to trimming and J lost 0 bases; unmatched junction nucleotides: 4. Germline V CDR1 and CDR2: MNHNS, SASEGT. In DNA form, the CDR3 reads TGTGCCAGCAGTTCTAGGACTAGCGGGGGCTCCTACAATGAGCAGTTCTTC. This codes for CASSSRTSGGSYNEQFF.

This clonotype came up many times. V gene TRBV7-3 combines with J gene TRBJ2-1; D may correspond to TRBD1 or TRBD2 (5 bases each). Trimming stripped 4 bases from V and 9 bases from J, with 13 bases between. This CDR3 has 13 amino acids. From germline, CDR1 is SGHTA and CDR2 FQGTGA. CDR3 coding DNA: TGTGCCAGCAGCTCCACCAGGGAGAGTGAGCAGTTCTTC. It specifies CASSSTRESEQFF.

The chain has TRBV5-1 and TRBJ2-3; possible D gene TRBD1, 5 bases. Germline V gene lookup returns CDR1 SGHRS and CDR2 YFSETQ. V dropped 5 bases and J dropped 1 base, with 11 bases sitting between them. The CDR3 length is 14 residues. The CDR3 reads CASRETVGTDTQYF. The CDR3 DNA sequence: TGCGCCAGCAGAGAGACAGTCGGCACAGATACGCAGTATTTT.

The chain joins TRBV6-6 to TRBJ1-3, with D uncertain. The V end was cut by 0 bases, the J end by 3 bases, with 9 bases between. The CDR3 sequence is 15 residues long. Looked up from germline, CDR1 is MNHNY and CDR2 is SVGAGI (reference sequence). In nucleotides, the CDR3 is TGTGCCAGCAGTTACTCGCCCAGGCTTGGAAACACCATATATTTT. This gives the protein CASSYSPRLGNTIYF.

This chain joins TRBV3-1 and TRBJ2-3, with D tentatively TRBD1 (6 bases). Germline values: CDR1 LGHDT, CDR2 YNNKEL (reference sequence). The length of the CDR3 is 14 residues. The V and J ends lost 8 bases and 1 base respectively, with 13 bases between them. Here the CDR3 DNA reads TGTGCCAGCTCCCAGGGACACCGCACAGATACGCAGTATTTT. Amino acids: CASSQGHRTDTQYF.

This chain links TRBV20-1 with TRBJ1-2, with D unclear. The CDR3 has 13 amino acids. Trimming pared 3 bases from V and 8 bases from J, leaving 16 bases between. From germline, CDR1 is DFQATT and CDR2 SNEGSKA (reference sequence). CDR3 sequence: CSASTGSLEGYTF. The DNA of the CDR3 is TGCAGTGCTAGTACCGGGTCCCTGGAGGGCTACACCTTC.

In this sample, this clonotype turned up many times. This sequence joins TRBV5-1 and TRBJ2-7; D might be TRBD1 (6 bases). Trimming took 5 bases from V and 2 from J, leaving 17 bases between them. Germline lookup yields CDR1 SGHRS and CDR2 YFSETQ. This CDR3 comprises 15 residues. The CDR3 region has the DNA TGCGCCAGCAGTCCACCCGGGACATATACCTACGAGCAGTACTTC. This gives the protein CASSPPGTYTYEQYF. Complete variable domain (other parts from reference TRBV5-1 and TRBJ2-7): KAGVTQTPRYLIKTRGQQVTLSCSPISGHRSVSWYQQTPGQGLQFLFEYFSETQRNKGNFPGRFSGRQFSNSRSEMNVSTLELGDSALYLCASSPPGTYTYEQYFGPGTRLTVT.

The gene calls are TRBV27 and TRBJ2-3; 11 bases fit TRBD2. CDR1 MNHEY and CDR2 SMNVEV come from the germline V gene (reference sequence). The CDR3 spans 17 residues. V was pared by 0 bases and J by 4 bases, with 6 bases of the junction left unmatched. The CDR3 coding sequence is TGTGCCAGCAGTTTATCAATTCTAGCGGGAGGCGCAGATACGCAGTATTTT. It codes for CASSLSILAGGADTQYF.

The V and J genes are TRBV5-6 and TRBJ2-5; TRBD1 matches 7 bases. After removal of 0 bases from V and 0 bases from J, the junction contained 8 bases not matched to a gene. Germline V CDR1 and CDR2: SGHDT, YYEEEE. The CDR3 covers 17 residues. The CDR3 here is CASSLGGQPGYQETQYF. In DNA form, the CDR3 reads TGTGCCAGCAGCTTGGGGGGACAGCCAGGATACCAAGAGACCCAGTACTTC. Variable domain in full (rest from reference TRBV5-6 and TRBJ2-5): DAGVTQSPTHLIKTRGQQVTLRCSPKSGHDTVSWYQQALGQGPQFIFQYYEEEERQRGNFPDRFSGHQFPNYSSELNVNALLLGDSALYLCASSLGGQPGYQETQYFGPGTRLLVL.